The next 21 T cell receptor delta chains were all read from a single sample in a study of γδ T cells in repeated Plasmodium falciparum infection. Bulk repertoires came from Vgamma9/Vdelta2+ or Vdelta2-negative gammadelta T cells flow-sorted from PBMC. TCRdb reanalysed the multiplex PCR reads with CATT. The data hold 90,000 to 95,000 delta-chain clones, with approximately 0.96% observed a single time. What was sequenced was gamma-delta T cells from blood. These receptors originate from a pool of human donors (malaria-infected and uninfected, not separated).

The sample holds many counts of this clone. A far larger clone is one nucleotide away, so this likely arose from a read error. J is TRDJ1 and V is TRDV2; tentatively, D is TRDD3 (6 bases). V lost 1 base and J lost 2, with 22 bases in between. CDR3 length equals 18 residues. The germline CDR1 and CDR2 sequences are GEAIGNYY and EKD. CDR3 nucleotides: TGTGCCTGTGACACTGTAAAATCCGGGGGACCCGAAACCGATAAACTCATCTTT. Translation gives CACDTVKSGGPETDKLIF.

This clone came up a few times. The TCRdb record carries a much larger clone's protein, which differs from this DNA's translation at residue 19; a read error is the likely cause, and the protein listed here is the DNA translation. The V gene is listed as TRDV2; no J gene was called; no DNA check was done on the table's D call, TRDD3. The CDR3 runs 21 residues. CDR1 and CDR2 (germline): GEAIGNYY, EKD. The CDR3 protein is CACDTVRPLTGGFQYTDKPIF. The CDR3 DNA sequence: TGTGCCTGTGACACCGTTCGTCCCCTTACTGGGGGATTTCAGTACACCGATAAACCCATCTTT.

This clone showed up many times. The protein in TCRdb stems from a much larger clone and differs at residue 13 from this DNA's translation, likely a read error; here the protein is translated from the DNA. The chain uses TRDV2 and TRDJ1, with TRDD3 matching 9 bases. Germline values: CDR1 GEAIGNYY, CDR2 EKD. The CDR3 is 17 amino acids. The CDR3 is CACDPLGDMDYTGKLIF. CDR3 in DNA: TGTGCCTGTGACCCGTTGGGGGATATGGACTACACCGGTAAACTCATCTTT.

This clone was picked up a small number of times. The protein in TCRdb stems from a much larger clone and differs at residue 4 from this DNA's translation, likely a read error; here the protein is translated from the DNA. This chain uses TRDV1 with TRDJ1, with TRDD3 matching over 7 bases. Germline matching of the DNA provided the J gene here, since TCRdb leaves it blank. The CDR3 covers 16 residues. Germline V gene data show CDR1 as TSWWSYY and CDR2 as QGS. This chain's CDR3 is CALEEEADTCTDKLIF. For the CDR3, the DNA is TGTGCTCTTGAGGAAGAGGCGGATACGTGCACCGATAAACTCATCTTT.

This clone was picked up many times. TCRdb lists the protein of a much larger clone for this DNA, which differs at residue 14, so this is likely a read error; the protein given here is translated from the DNA itself. The V call is TRDV1, the J call TRDJ1, with 8 bases aligning to TRDD3. The J gene comes from matching the DNA to germline here; TCRdb lacks it. Germline loops: CDR1 TSWWSYY, CDR2 QGS. The CDR3 extends over 18 amino acids. The DNA of the CDR3 is TGTGCTCTTGGGGAACTCTGGGGGACCCGTTACGGAACCGGTAAACTCATCTTT. This encodes CALGELWGTRYGTGKLIF.

This clone was seen repeatedly, ten times or more. The chain combines TRDV2 with TRDJ1; the match to TRDD3 covers 11 bases. Germline V gives CDR1 GEAIGNYY, CDR2 EKD. The CDR3 runs 21 residues. With V trimmed by 3 bases and J by 3 bases, 23 bases remained unmatched. The CDR3 spells CACDALEPLPVLGDIPDKLIF. The CDR3 DNA is TGTGCCTGTGACGCCCTAGAACCTTTACCAGTACTGGGGGATATACCCGATAAACTCATCTTT.

The table lists this clone with many counts. The chain uses TRDV2 and TRDJ1; 10 bases align to TRDD3. CDR1 is GEAIGNYY and CDR2 is EKD in the germline V gene. V shed 0 bases and J 11 bases; nucleotides not matched to a gene: 11. The CDR3 spans 15 residues. The CDR3 sequence: CACDTGGGGYSGLIF. CDR3 bases: TGTGCCTGTGACACCGGAGGTGGGGGATACTCTGGTCTCATCTTT.

This clone was counted at least ten times. This DNA translates differently at residue 8 from the TCRdb protein, which is that of a much larger clone; a read error is likely, and the protein shown is the DNA's own translation. This chain links TRDV1 with TRDJ1; no clear D. The J gene was missing in TCRdb and was found by matching the end of the DNA to germline. Trimming took off 0 bases at V and 0 bases at J, with 23 bases between the two ends. Germline CDR1 is TSWWSYY and CDR2 is QGS. This CDR3 comprises 20 residues. This CDR3 is CALGELSPRNLSLYTDKLIF. The DNA of the CDR3 is TGTGCTCTTGGGGAACTAAGCCCCCGGAACTTGTCCCTGTACACCGATAAACTCATCTTT.

This clone was found a few times. The protein recorded in TCRdb matches a much larger clone and deviates from this DNA's translation at residue 9, suggesting a read error; the protein here is obtained by translating the DNA. The chain combines TRDV2 with TRDJ3, with no clear D. TCRdb records no J gene; here it was assigned by comparing the DNA to germline. The V gene lost 0 bases and the J gene lost 0 bases, with 17 bases spanning the gap. Germline CDR1 is GEAIGNYY and CDR2 is EKD. The length of the CDR3 is 20 residues. CDR3 sequence: CACDTAAQGLRSWDTRQMFF. In nucleotides, the CDR3 is TGTGCCTGTGACACCGCCGCGCAAGGCCTCCGCTCCTGGGACACCCGACAGATGTTTTTC.

Ten or more counts support this clone. Other DNA sequences in this specimen translate into the identical CDR3. The rearrangement joins TRDV1 to TRDJ1, with 12 bases identical to TRDD3. CDR1 is TSWWSYY and CDR2 is QGS in the germline V gene. The length of the CDR3 is 19 residues. The junction had 13 bases not matched to a gene; V was cut back by 5 bases and J by 0 bases. CDR3 in amino acids: CALGNVLGDTEGYTDKLIF. The CDR3 DNA reads as TGTGCTCTTGGGAACGTACTGGGGGATACAGAGGGGTACACCGATAAACTCATCTTT.

With respect to this clone: This is likely an artifact of a read error, given a far larger clone one base away. Distinct nucleotide sequences in the sample also encode this CDR3. The chain has TRDV2 and TRDJ2, with TRDD3 identical over 8 bases. The J gene comes from matching the DNA to germline here; TCRdb lacks it. The CDR3 has 18 amino acids. CDR1 and CDR2 (germline): GEAIGNYY, EKD. V shed 0 bases, J shed 0 bases, and the junction held 8 bases outside the gene matches. The CDR3 DNA reads TGTGCCTGTGACACCGTACTGGGGGGGACCGCTTTGACAGCACAACTCTTCTTT. Protein: CACDTVLGGTALTAQLFF.

Worth noting for this clone: It is likely a read error: a sequence one base away is far more abundant. Other DNA sequences in the sample encode the same CDR3. The chain links TRDV1 to TRDJ2; 10 nucleotides agree with TRDD3. Germline-derived CDR1 and CDR2 are TSWWSYY and QGS. The CDR3 has 25 amino acids. Germline trimming cut 6 bases from V and 0 bases from J; bases unmatched to any gene: 31. The CDR3 loop reads CALGGAGVTGGLRAQGFALTAQLFF. CDR3 nucleotide sequence: TGTGCTCTTGGTGGGGCTGGGGTTACTGGGGGATTGAGGGCTCAAGGATTTGCTTTGACAGCACAACTCTTCTTT.

With respect to this clone: A read error is the likely source, as a far larger clone sits one nucleotide away. The sample contains more than one DNA sequence encoding this CDR3. The chain joins TRDV1 to TRDJ1; TRDD3 aligns across 11 bases. The J gene was not available in TCRdb and was assigned here by matching the DNA to germline segments. Germline lookup yields CDR1 TSWWSYY and CDR2 QGS. The CDR3 totals 18 residues. The CDR3 spells CALGDYSVGDTRTDKLIF. The DNA of the CDR3 is TGCGCTCTTGGGGACTACTCGGTGGGGGATACGCGTACCGATAAACTCATCTTT.

Details on this clone: The protein recorded in TCRdb matches a much larger clone and deviates from this DNA's translation at residue 16, suggesting a read error; the protein here is obtained by translating the DNA. The rearrangement uses TRDV1 and TRDJ1; 10 positions agree with TRDD3. Since TCRdb gives no J gene, matching the DNA to germline was used here to assign it. Germline lookup yields CDR1 TSWWSYY and CDR2 QGS. This CDR3 is 19 amino acids long. The CDR3 sequence is CALGGATTGGSFYTDRLIF. In DNA, the CDR3 is TGTGCTCTTGGGGGGGCTACGACTGGGGGATCATTCTACACCGATAGACTCATCTTT.

This clone was counted only a few times. A far larger clone is off by one base, so a read error is likely. Other nucleotide sequences in the sample specify the same CDR3. No J gene call was made, and the V gene is TRDV1; TRDD3 is taken as the D call from the table, unchecked against the DNA. Looked up from germline, CDR1 is TSWWSYY and CDR2 is QGS. The CDR3 has 18 residues. CDR3 nucleotide sequence: TGTGCTCTTGGGGAACCTTTTGGGGGACAAACATACACCGATAAGCTCATCTTT. Translation gives CALGEPFGGQTYTDKLIF.

This clone was found many times. V and J are TRDV1 and TRDJ1, with 13 bases fitting TRDD3. The V gene end was trimmed by 3 bases and the J gene end by 2 bases; junction bases not matched to a gene: 30. The CDR3 loop spans 25 amino acids. Germline CDR1 TSWWSYY, CDR2 QGS. The CDR3 reads CALGDWGLLPYLLGDTRAITDKLIF. The CDR3 region has the DNA TGTGCTCTTGGGGACTGGGGCCTTCTTCCGTATCTACTGGGGGATACGCGGGCGATTACCGATAAACTCATCTTT.

This clone was seen only a few times. The amino acid sequence in TCRdb belongs to a much larger clone and departs from this DNA's translation at residue 14, likely a sequencing read error; the sequence shown is translated from the DNA. This chain links TRDV1 with TRDJ2; 7 bases are shared with TRDD3. Matching the DNA to germline supplied the J gene, which TCRdb does not give. The CDR3 contains 24 residues. The V gene end was trimmed by 3 bases and the J gene end by 3 bases; junction bases not matched to a gene: 31. Looked up from germline, CDR1 is TSWWSYY and CDR2 is QGS. CDR3 in amino acids: CALGDLPPGTRVERMGDMTAQLFF. The CDR3 DNA reads as TGTGCTCTTGGGGACCTCCCCCCTGGCACTAGAGTGGAAAGAATGGGGGACATGACAGCACAACTCTTCTTT.

In regard to this clone: The protein TCRdb gives is from a much larger clone and does not agree with this DNA's translation at residue 13, likely a read error; the protein shown here comes from the DNA. The rearrangement uses TRDV2 and TRDJ1, with 8 bases fitting TRDD3. TCRdb records no J gene; here it was assigned by comparing the DNA to germline. This CDR3 spans 19 amino acids. Germline values: CDR1 GEAIGNYY, CDR2 EKD. V was pared by 0 bases and J by 0 bases, with 14 bases of the junction left unmatched. The CDR3 DNA reads as TGTGCCTGTGACACCGACTACTGGGGGGCCGGGCCTCACACCGATAAACTCATCTTT. It translates to CACDTDYWGAGPHTDKLIF.

This clone was seen a handful of times. The protein held in TCRdb is that of a much larger clone and does not match this DNA's translation at residue 3, likely because of a read error; the protein shown is translated from the DNA. The chain joins TRDV1 to TRDJ1; a weak D match, TRDD3 (6 bases). No J gene was available from TCRdb, and it was assigned here by a germline match of the DNA. Germline CDR1 is TSWWSYY and CDR2 is QGS. The CDR3 contains 17 residues. CDR3 sequence: CAPGELARGPDTDKLIF. DNA for the CDR3: TGTGCTCCTGGGGAACTCGCCAGGGGCCCGGACACCGATAAACTCATCTTT.

A remark on this clone: TCRdb attributes to this sequence the protein of a much larger clone, which differs from the DNA translation at residue 11; a read error is likely, and the protein displayed is translated from the DNA. The chain carries TRDV2 and TRDJ1; 13 positions match TRDD3. Here the J gene was assigned by germline matching of the DNA, as TCRdb has none. The CDR3 has 18 amino acids. Germline CDR1 is GEAIGNYY and CDR2 is EKD. The ends lost 3 bases at V and 10 bases at J; junction bases unmatched: 19. CDR3 bases: TGTGCCTGTGACGAACTACTGGGGGATACGCACGCAAGTAAAGGACTCATCTTT. Its protein product is CACDELLGDTHASKGLIF.

No V gene was called, though TRDJ1 was called as the J gene; the table's D call, TRDD3, has no DNA check behind it. This CDR3 has 15 residues. The CDR3 DNA is TGTGCTAGTGGGAAAGAAGCGGGGGATACCGATAAACTCATCTTT. Translation: CASGKEAGDTDKLIF.